These 19 T cell receptor beta chains originate from one sample sequenced in a study of T-cell memory formation after mild COVID-19. TCRdb re-analysed the 5' RACE reads in MiXCR, keeping a single row per CDR3 protein. In the table there are roughly 340,000 distinct CDR3 sequences, approximately 15% of which are singletons. Sequencing was carried out using PBMCs or a T cell subset sorted from them (not recorded which). Receptor source: a man aged 18 to 30 who had mild COVID-19 (a few samples of this study predate the infection). Cell type and time point are not known.

A few counts support this clonotype. This chain connects TRBV28 to TRBJ1-6, with D hard to call. Per the germline V gene, CDR1 is MDHEN and CDR2 is SYDVKM. V dropped 4 bases and J dropped 5 bases, with 3 bases sitting between them. This CDR3 region has 12 residues. As DNA, the CDR3 is TGTGCCAGCAGTTCTCATAATTCACCCCTCCACTTT. It translates to CASSSHNSPLHF. Drawing the rest from reference TRBV28 and TRBJ1-6, the complete variable domain is DVKVTQSSRYLVKRTGEKVFLECVQDMDHENMFWYRQDPGLGLRLIYFSYDVKMKEKGDIPEGYSVSREKKERFSLILESASTNQTSMYLCASSSHNSPLHFGNGTRLTVT.

This clonotype was detected ten times or more. The V and J genes are TRBV7-6 and TRBJ2-5; no firm D call. There are 14 residues in the CDR3. CDR1 and CDR2 from the germline V gene are SGHVS and FNYEAQ. The V and J ends lost 0 bases and 2 bases respectively, with 7 bases between them. In nucleotides, the CDR3 is TGTGCCAGCAGCTTAGCCCCAGATCAAGAGACCCAGTACTTC. It specifies CASSLAPDQETQYF.

This clonotype was seen more than once but under ten times. CDR3 residues: CASSRSQGSHEQYV. CDR3 sequence (DNA): TGCGCCAGCAGCCGTTCACAGGGAAGCCACGAGCAGTACGTC. The rearrangement links TRBV4-1 to TRBJ2-7; D perhaps matches TRBD1 (6 bases). The CDR3 runs 14 residues. Germline CDR1 is MGHRA and CDR2 is YSYEKL. V was shortened by 4 bases and J by 5 bases, with 15 bases between the two germline ends.

The rearrangement links TRBV6-5 to TRBJ2-7; 9 nucleotides line up with TRBD2. Trimming took 6 bases from V and 7 from J; bases not matched to a gene: 4. CDR1 MNHEY and CDR2 SVGAGI come from the germline V gene. The CDR3 has 12 amino acids. CDR3 region: CASSRTSDEQYF. The CDR3 DNA reads as TGTGCCAGCAGCCGGACTAGCGATGAGCAGTACTTC.

There are a few counts of this clonotype. The V call is TRBV7-6, the J call TRBJ2-5; D unresolved. The CDR3 loop spans 16 amino acids. The V end was cut by 3 bases, the J end by 5 bases, with 19 bases between. Germline CDR1 is SGHVS and CDR2 is FNYEAQ. As DNA, the CDR3 is TGTGCCAGCAGCTTCGTAGGAACACAGATTTTCGAGACCCAGTACTTC. Amino acids: CASSFVGTQIFETQYF.

This chain joins TRBV9 and TRBJ2-2, with 8 bases matching TRBD1. Looked up from germline, CDR1 is SGDLS and CDR2 is YYNGEE. CDR3 length: 14 residues. Trimming removed 3 bases from V and 6 bases from J; junction bases left unmatched: 4. As DNA, the CDR3 is TGTGCCAGCAGCGACCAGGGGGCTTCCGGGGAGCTGTTTTTT. Residues: CASSDQGASGELFF. The complete variable domain, with remaining parts taken from reference TRBV9 and TRBJ2-2, reads DSGVTQTPKHLITATGQRVTLRCSPRSGDLSVYWYQQSLDQGLQFLIQYYNGEERAKGNILERFSAQQFPDLHSELNLSSLELGDSALYFCASSDQGASGELFFGEGSRLTVL.

This rearrangement joins TRBV5-1 to TRBJ2-7, with 7 positions matching TRBD1. Germline V gives CDR1 SGHRS, CDR2 YFSETQ. V trimming: 2 bases; J trimming: 5 bases; junction bases outside the gene matches: 7. This CDR3 is 14 amino acids long. In DNA, the CDR3 is TGCGCCAGCAGCTTAGGGGGCGCCGGCCACGAGCAGTACGTC. Protein: CASSLGGAGHEQYV.

There are a few counts of this clonotype. The chain links TRBV15 to TRBJ1-2; tentatively, D is TRBD1 (6 bases). V was shortened by 0 bases and J by 2 bases, with 13 bases between the two germline ends. The CDR3 totals 16 residues. Germline V gene data show CDR1 as LNHNV and CDR2 as YYDKDF (reference sequence). In nucleotides, the CDR3 is TGTGCCACCAGCAGAGATCGGGCAAGGGGGAACTATGGCTACACCTTC. Translation: CATSRDRARGNYGYTF.

The genes are TRBV24-1 and TRBJ1-1; D may be TRBD1 (6 bases). V was pared by 4 bases and J by 5 bases, with 19 bases between. The V gene's germline CDR1 is KGHDR and CDR2 SFDVKD. The CDR3 extends over 16 amino acids. CDR3 in amino acids: CATSDRGQNGGTEAFF. As DNA, the CDR3 is TGTGCCACCAGTGACCGGGGACAAAACGGGGGGACTGAAGCTTTCTTT.

Many counts were recorded for this clonotype. V gene TRBV4-2 combines with J gene TRBJ2-7; TRBD1 agrees at 7 bases. The CDR3 extends over 17 amino acids. Germline trimming cut 0 bases from V and 0 bases from J; bases unmatched to any gene: 8. The germline V gene has CDR1 LGHNA and CDR2 YNFKEQ. As DNA, the CDR3 is TGTGCCAGCAGCCAAGATCCAGGGGGACGTAGCTCCTACGAGCAGTACTTC. It specifies CASSQDPGGRSSYEQYF.

The chain has TRBV20-1 and TRBJ1-4; 9 nucleotides align to TRBD1. The CDR3 totals 15 residues. The ends lost 3 bases at V and 6 bases at J; junction bases unmatched: 8. From germline, CDR1 is DFQATT and CDR2 SNEGSKA (reference sequence). The CDR3 DNA reads TGCAGTGCTAGTCTTTCGGGACAGGGTTATGAAAAACTGTTTTTT. Protein product: CSASLSGQGYEKLFF.

This clonotype was observed a handful of times. The chain has TRBV20-1 and TRBJ1-3; 10 positions match TRBD1. CDR3 length: 14 amino acids. Germline lookup yields CDR1 DFQATT and CDR2 SNEGSKA (reference sequence). Trimming removed 7 bases from V and 0 bases from J; junction bases left unmatched: 3. This CDR3 reads CSGRTGGSGNTIYF. The CDR3 region has the DNA TGCAGTGGGCGGACAGGGGGCTCTGGAAACACCATATATTTT.

This clonotype was counted ten times or more. This sequence joins TRBV12-3 or TRBV12-4 and TRBJ1-1, with 8 bases identical to TRBD1. The CDR3 consists of 15 residues. Trimming cost V 5 bases and J 1 base; bases outside gene matches: 6. CDR3 in amino acids: CASSPPDRENTEAFF. The CDR3 nucleotides are TGTGCCAGCAGTCCCCCGGACAGGGAGAACACTGAAGCTTTCTTT.

The sample holds many counts of this clonotype. The chain joins TRBV29-1 to TRBJ1-1; D not certain. The germline V gene encodes CDR1 SQVTM and CDR2 ANQGSEA. This CDR3 is 12 amino acids long. Trimming pared 0 bases from V and 6 bases from J, leaving 8 bases between. The CDR3 protein is CSVEDVRAEAFF. In DNA, the CDR3 is TGCAGCGTTGAAGATGTCCGGGCTGAAGCTTTCTTT.

V is TRBV20-1 and J is TRBJ1-2, with D possibly TRBD1 on 6 matching bases. CDR3 size: 13 residues. The V end lost 6 bases, the J end lost 4 bases, and 15 bases lay between the germline ends. CDR1 and CDR2 from the germline V gene are DFQATT and SNEGSKA (reference sequence). In DNA, the CDR3 is TGCAGTGCAGATAAAGACAGGTCCTATGGCTACACCTTC. This codes for CSADKDRSYGYTF.

As for this clonotype: A read error may account for a junction end that differs from germline. This chain joins TRBV24-1 and TRBJ2-1; D is unresolved. CDR1 and CDR2 (germline): KGHDR, SFDVKD. The length of the CDR3 is 15 residues. As DNA, the CDR3 is TGTGCCACCAGTGCCAGGTCGGACCCACACGGTGAGCGGTTCTTC. This gives the protein CATSARSDPHGERFF.

This clonotype showed up many times. The chain is built from TRBV5-1 and TRBJ2-6, with TRBD1 matching over 7 bases. In germline, CDR1 is SGHRS, CDR2 YFSETQ. J gave up 0 bases and V 1 base, and 4 bases lay outside the gene matches. CDR3 length equals 17 residues. The CDR3 here is CASSLTGVGSGANVLTF. In nucleotides, the CDR3 is TGCGCCAGCAGCTTGACAGGGGTGGGCTCTGGGGCCAACGTCCTGACTTTC.

The chain is built from TRBV7-8 and TRBJ2-5; 7 positions agree with TRBD2. V lost 1 base to trimming and J lost 5 bases; unmatched junction nucleotides: 7. The germline V gene encodes CDR1 SGHVS and CDR2 FQNEAQ. This CDR3 spans 15 amino acids. For the CDR3, the DNA is TGTGCCAGCAGCTTAGGGTCAGCGGGGAGGGAGACCCAGTACTTC. This translates into CASSLGSAGRETQYF.

This rearrangement joins TRBV28 to TRBJ1-2; D is unclear. V was trimmed by 2 bases and J by 6 bases, leaving 16 bases between them. CDR1 is MDHEN, CDR2 SYDVKM, per germline. This CDR3 region has 15 residues. The CDR3 region has the DNA TGTGCCAGCAGTTTACGGGTTACGCACGGGGATGGCTACACCTTC. Protein: CASSLRVTHGDGYTF.